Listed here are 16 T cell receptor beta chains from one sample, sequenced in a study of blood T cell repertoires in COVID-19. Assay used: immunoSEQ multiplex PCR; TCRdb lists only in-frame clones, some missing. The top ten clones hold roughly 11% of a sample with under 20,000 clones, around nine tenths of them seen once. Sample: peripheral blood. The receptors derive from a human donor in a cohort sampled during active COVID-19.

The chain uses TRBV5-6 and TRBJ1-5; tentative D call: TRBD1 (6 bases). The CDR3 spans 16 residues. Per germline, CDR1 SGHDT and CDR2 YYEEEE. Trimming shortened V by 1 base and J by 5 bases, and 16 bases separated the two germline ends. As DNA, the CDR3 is TGTGCCAGCAGCTTGAGGGCAGGGAGGGGGTATCAGCCCCAGCATTTT. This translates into CASSLRAGRGYQPQHF.

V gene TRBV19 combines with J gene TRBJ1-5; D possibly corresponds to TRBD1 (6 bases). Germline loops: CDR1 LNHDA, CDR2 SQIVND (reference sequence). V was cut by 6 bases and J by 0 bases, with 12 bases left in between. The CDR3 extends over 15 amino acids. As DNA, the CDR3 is TGTGCCAGTAGGACTACAGGGAATAGCAATCAGCCCCAGCATTTT. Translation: CASRTTGNSNQPQHF.

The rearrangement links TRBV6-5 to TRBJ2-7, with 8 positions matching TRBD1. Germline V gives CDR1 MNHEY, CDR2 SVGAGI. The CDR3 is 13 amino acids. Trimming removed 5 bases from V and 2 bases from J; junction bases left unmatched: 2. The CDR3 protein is CASSQGATYEQYF. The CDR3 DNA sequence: TGTGCCAGCAGTCAGGGGGCTACCTACGAGCAGTACTTC.

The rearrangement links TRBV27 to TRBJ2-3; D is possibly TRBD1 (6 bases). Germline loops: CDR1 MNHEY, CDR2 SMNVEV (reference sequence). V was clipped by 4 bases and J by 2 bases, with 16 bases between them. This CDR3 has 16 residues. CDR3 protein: CASSWGTPGNTDTQYF. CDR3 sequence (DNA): TGTGCCAGCAGTTGGGGGACACCAGGAAACACAGATACGCAGTATTTT.

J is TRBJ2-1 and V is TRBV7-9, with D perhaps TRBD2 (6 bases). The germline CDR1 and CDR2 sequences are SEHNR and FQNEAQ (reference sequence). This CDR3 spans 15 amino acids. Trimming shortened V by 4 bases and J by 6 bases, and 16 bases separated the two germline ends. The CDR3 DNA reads TGTGCCAGCAGCTCTTCGCGGGAATATAGCAATGAGCAGTTCTTC. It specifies CASSSSREYSNEQFF.

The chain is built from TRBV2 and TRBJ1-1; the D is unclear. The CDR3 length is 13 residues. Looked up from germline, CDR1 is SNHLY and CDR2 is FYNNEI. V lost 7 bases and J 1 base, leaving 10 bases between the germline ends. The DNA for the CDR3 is TGTGCCAGCAACGGGAGCCCGAACACTGAAGCTTTCTTT. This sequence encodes CASNGSPNTEAFF.

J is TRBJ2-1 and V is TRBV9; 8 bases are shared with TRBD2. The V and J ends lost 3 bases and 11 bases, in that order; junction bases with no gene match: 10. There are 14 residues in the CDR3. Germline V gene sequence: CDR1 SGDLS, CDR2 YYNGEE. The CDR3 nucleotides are TGTGCCAGCAGCGCGGGGGGGGGACTACCGAAGCAGTTCTTC. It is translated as CASSAGGGLPKQFF. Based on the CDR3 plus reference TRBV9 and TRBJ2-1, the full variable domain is DSGVTQTPKHLITATGQRVTLRCSPRSGDLSVYWYQQSLDQGLQFLIQYYNGEERAKGNILERFSAQQFPDLHSELNLSSLELGDSALYFCASSAGGGLPKQFFGPGTRLTVL.

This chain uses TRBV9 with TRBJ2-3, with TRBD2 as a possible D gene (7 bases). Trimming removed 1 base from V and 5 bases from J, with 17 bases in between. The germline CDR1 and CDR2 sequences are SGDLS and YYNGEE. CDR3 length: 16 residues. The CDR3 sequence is CASSVKGGYGQDTQYF. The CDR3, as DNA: TGTGCCAGCAGCGTAAAGGGGGGGTATGGTCAAGATACGCAGTATTTT.

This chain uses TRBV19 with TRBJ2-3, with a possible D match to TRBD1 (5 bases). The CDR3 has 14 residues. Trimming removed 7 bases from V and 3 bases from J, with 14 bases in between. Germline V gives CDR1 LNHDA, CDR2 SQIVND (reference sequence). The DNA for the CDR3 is TGTGCCAGTACCGCAGGGCAGGGAACAGATACGCAGTATTTT. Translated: CASTAGQGTDTQYF.

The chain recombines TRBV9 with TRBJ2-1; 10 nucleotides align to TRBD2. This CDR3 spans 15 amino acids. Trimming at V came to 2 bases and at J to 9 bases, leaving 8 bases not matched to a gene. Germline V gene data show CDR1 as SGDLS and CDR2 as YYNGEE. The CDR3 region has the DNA TGTGCCAGCAGCGTCCAAGCGGGAGGGCAGGGTGAGCAGTTCTTC. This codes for CASSVQAGGQGEQFF. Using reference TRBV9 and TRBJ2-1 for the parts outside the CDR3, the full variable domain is DSGVTQTPKHLITATGQRVTLRCSPRSGDLSVYWYQQSLDQGLQFLIQYYNGEERAKGNILERFSAQQFPDLHSELNLSSLELGDSALYFCASSVQAGGQGEQFFGPGTRLTVL.

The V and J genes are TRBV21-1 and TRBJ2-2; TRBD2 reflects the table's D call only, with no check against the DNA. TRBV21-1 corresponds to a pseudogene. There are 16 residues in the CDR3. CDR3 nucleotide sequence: TGTGCCAGCAGCCTGATCTATGACTCGAACACCGGGGAGCTGTTTTTT. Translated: CASSLIYDSNTGELFF.

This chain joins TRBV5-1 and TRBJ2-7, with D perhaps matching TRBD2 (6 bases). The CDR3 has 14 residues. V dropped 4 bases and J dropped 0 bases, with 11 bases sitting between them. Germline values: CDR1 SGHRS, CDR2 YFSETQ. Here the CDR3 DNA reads TGCGCCAGCAGCATTAGCGGATCCTCCTACGAGCAGTACTTC. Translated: CASSISGSSYEQYF.

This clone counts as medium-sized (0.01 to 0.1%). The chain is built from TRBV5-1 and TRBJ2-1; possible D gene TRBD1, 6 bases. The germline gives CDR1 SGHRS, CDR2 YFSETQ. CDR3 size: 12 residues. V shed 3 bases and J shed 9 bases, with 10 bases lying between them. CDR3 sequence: CASSSSGAEQFF. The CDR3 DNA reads TGCGCCAGCAGCTCTTCAGGGGCTGAGCAGTTCTTC.

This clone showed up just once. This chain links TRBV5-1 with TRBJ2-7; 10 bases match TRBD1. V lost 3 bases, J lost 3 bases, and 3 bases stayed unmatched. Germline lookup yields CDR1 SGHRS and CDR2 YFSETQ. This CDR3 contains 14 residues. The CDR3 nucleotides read TGCGCCAGCAGCTCAAGGACAGGGGGCTACGAGCAGTACTTC. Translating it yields CASSSRTGGYEQYF.

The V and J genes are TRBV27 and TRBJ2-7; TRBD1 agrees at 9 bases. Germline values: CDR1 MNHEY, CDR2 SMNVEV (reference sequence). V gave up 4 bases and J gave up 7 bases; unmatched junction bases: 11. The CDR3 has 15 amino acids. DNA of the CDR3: TGTGCCAGCAGTTCCCTCGGGACAGGGTTGCGAGAGCAGTACTTC. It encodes CASSSLGTGLREQYF.

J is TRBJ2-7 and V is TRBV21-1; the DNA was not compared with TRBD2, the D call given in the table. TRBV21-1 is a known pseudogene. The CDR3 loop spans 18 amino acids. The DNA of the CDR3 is TGTGCCAGCAGCAAAGGGGGTGGAGGGTCTTACAACTCCTACGAGCAGTACTTC. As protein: CASSKGGGGSYNSYEQYF.